These 3 T cell receptor beta chains share one sample of origin, sequenced in a study of cytomegalovirus exposure and HLA in healthy donors. The study ran its PCR with 60 Vbeta and 13 Jbeta primers. Some clones are missing from TCRdb's copy, which holds only in-frame ones; the method was immunoSEQ multiplex PCR. Recorded here are 130,000 to 150,000 clones; the top ten clones represent 0.96%. Input material: PBMCs. All receptors derive from a male donor in good health and CMV-seronegative.

The gene calls are TRBV28 and TRBJ1-5, with TRBD1 matching 7 bases. Germline CDR1 MDHEN, CDR2 SYDVKM. This CDR3 comprises 16 residues. Losses at the gene ends were 6 bases for V and 0 bases for J; bases not matched to a gene: 8. The CDR3 is CASSTGTAHSNQPQHF. CDR3 sequence (DNA): TGTGCCAGCAGCACCGGGACAGCCCATAGCAATCAGCCCCAGCATTTT.

Here the CDR3 reads CASRPRLLTGELFF. DNA of the CDR3: TGTGCCAGCAGACCCCGTTTACTCACCGGGGAGCTGTTTTTT. The V gene is TRBV5-6, the J gene TRBJ2-2, with D unclear. The V and J ends lost 5 bases and 4 bases respectively, with 12 bases between them. Germline V gives CDR1 SGHDT, CDR2 YYEEEE. The length of the CDR3 is 14 residues.

The chain joins TRBV15 to TRBJ2-5; D gene ambiguous. Trimming took 0 bases from V and 5 from J, leaving 10 bases between them. The CDR3 runs to 14 residues. Germline CDR1 LNHNV, CDR2 YYDKDF (reference sequence). The CDR3 loop is CATSRDLAAETQYF. The CDR3 bases are TGTGCCACCAGCAGAGATTTAGCTGCTGAGACCCAGTACTTC.